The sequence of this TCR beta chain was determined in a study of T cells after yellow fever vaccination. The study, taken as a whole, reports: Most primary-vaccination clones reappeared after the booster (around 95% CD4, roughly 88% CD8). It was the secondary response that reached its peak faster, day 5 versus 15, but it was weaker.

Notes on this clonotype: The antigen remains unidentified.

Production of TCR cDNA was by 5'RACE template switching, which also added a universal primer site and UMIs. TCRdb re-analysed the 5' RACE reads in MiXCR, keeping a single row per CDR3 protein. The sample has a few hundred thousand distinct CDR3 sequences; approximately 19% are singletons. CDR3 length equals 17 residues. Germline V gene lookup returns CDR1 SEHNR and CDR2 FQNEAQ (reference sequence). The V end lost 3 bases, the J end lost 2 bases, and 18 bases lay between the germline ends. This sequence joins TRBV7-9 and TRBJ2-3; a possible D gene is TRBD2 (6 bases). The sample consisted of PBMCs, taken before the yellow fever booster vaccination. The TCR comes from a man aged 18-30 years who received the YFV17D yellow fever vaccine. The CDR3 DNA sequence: TGTGCCAGCAGCTTCGGGGGATCAGCGGAGGACACAGATACGCAGTATTTT. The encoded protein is CASSFGGSAEDTDTQYF.